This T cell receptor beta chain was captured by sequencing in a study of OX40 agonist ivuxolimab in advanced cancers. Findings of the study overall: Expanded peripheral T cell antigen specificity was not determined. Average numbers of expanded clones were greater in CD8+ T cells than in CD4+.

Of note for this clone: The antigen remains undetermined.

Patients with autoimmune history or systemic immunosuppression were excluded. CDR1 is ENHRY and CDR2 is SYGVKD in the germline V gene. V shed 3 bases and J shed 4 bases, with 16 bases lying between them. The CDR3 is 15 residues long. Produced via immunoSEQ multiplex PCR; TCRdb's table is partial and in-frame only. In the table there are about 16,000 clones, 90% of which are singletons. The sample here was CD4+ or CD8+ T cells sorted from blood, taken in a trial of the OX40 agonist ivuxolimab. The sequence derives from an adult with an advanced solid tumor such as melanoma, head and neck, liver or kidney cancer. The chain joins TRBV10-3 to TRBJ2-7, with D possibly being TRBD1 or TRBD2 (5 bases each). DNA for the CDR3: TGTGCCATCAGTGACGTTCTGGGGGACGAATACGAGCAGTACTTC. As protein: CAISDVLGDEYEQYF.